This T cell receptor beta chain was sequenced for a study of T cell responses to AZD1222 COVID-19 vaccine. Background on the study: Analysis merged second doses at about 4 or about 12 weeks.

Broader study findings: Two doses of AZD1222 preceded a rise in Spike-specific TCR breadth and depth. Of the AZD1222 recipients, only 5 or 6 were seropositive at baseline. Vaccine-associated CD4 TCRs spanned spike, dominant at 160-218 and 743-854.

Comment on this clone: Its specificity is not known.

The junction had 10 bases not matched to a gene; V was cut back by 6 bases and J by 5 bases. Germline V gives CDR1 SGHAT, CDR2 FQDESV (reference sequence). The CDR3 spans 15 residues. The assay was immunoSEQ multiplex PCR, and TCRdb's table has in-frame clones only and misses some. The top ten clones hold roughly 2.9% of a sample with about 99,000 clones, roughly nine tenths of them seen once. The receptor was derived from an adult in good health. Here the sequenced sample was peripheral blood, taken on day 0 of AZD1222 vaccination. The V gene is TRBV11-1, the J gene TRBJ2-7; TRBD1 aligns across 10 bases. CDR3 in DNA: TGTGCCAGCAGTTTCAAGACAGGGGGCGCGGACGAGCAGTACTTC. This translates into CASSFKTGGADEQYF.